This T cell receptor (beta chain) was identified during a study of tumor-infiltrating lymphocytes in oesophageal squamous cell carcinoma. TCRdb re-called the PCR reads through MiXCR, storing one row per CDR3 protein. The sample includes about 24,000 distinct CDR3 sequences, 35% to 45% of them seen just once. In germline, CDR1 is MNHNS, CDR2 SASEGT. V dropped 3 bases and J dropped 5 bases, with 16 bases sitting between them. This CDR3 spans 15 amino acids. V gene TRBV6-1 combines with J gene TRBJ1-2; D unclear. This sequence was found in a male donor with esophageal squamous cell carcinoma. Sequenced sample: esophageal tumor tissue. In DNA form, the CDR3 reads TGTGCCAGCAGTGACACGAGTTTGGGGTTGTATGGCTACACCTTC. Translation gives CASSDTSLGLYGYTF.